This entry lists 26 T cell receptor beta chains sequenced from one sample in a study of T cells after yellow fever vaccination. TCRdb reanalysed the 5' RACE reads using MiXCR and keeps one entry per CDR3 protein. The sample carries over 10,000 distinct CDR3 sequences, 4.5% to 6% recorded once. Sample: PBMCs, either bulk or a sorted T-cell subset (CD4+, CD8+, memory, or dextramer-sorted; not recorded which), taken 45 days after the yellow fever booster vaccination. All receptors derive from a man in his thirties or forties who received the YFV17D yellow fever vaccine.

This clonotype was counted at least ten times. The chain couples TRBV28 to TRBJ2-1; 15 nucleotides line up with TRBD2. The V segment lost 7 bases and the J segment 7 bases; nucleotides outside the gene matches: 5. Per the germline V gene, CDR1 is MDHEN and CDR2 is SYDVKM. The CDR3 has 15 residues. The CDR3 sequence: CASTRTSGRVNEQFF. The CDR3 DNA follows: TGTGCCAGCACCAGGACTAGCGGGAGGGTGAATGAGCAGTTCTTC.

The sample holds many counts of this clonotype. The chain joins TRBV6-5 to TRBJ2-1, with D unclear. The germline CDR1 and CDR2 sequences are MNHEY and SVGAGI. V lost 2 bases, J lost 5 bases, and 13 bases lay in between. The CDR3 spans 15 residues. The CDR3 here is CASSYGYSVDNEQFF. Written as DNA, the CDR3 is TGTGCCAGCAGTTACGGATACAGCGTCGACAATGAGCAGTTCTTC.

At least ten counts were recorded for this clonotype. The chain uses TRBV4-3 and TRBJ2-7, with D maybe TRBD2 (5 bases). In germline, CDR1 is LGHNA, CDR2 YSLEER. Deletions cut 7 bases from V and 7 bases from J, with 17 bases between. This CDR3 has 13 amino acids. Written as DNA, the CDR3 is TGCGCCAGCACCGTGGACGGAGGAAGGGAGCAGTACTTC. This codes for CASTVDGGREQYF.

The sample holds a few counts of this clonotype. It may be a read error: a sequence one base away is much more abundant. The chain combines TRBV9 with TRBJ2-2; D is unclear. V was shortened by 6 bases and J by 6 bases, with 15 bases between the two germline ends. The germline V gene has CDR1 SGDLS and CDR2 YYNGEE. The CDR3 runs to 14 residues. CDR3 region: CASNSAEGSGELFF. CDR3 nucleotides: TGTGCCAGCAACTCGGCAGAAGGGTCCGGGGAGCTGTTTTTT.

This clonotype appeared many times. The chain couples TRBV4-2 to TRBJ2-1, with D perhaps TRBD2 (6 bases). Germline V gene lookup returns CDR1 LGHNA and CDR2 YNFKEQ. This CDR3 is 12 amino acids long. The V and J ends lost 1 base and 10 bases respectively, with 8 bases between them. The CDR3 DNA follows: TGTGCCAGCAGCCAAGCGGCGGGAGAGCAGTTCTTC. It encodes CASSQAAGEQFF.

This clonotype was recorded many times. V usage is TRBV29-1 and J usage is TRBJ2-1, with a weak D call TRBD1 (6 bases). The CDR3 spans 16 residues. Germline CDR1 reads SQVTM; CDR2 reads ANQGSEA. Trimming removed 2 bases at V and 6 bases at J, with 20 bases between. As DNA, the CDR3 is TGCAGCGTTGAATTGCTTGAAAGGGGGACCTCCAATGAGCAGTTCTTC. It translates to CSVELLERGTSNEQFF.

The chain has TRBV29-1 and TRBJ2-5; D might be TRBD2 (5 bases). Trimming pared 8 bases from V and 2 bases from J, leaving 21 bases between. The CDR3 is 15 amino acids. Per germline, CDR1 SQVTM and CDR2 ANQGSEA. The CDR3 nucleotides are TGCAGCCCCCCCCCACGGGGAACGGGGCAAGAGACCCAGTACTTC. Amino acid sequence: CSPPPRGTGQETQYF.

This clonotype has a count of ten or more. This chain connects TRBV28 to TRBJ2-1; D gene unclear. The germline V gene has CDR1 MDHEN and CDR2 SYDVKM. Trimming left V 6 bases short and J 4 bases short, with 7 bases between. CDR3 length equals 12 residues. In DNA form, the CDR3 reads TGTGCCAGCAGAGGCCTTTACAATGAGCAGTTCTTC. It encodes CASRGLYNEQFF.

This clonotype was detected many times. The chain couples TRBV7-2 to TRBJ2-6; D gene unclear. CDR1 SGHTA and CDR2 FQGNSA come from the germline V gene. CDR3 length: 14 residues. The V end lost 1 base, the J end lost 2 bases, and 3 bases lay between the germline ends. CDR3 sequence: CASSLGAGANVLTF. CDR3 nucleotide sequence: TGTGCCAGCAGCTTAGGGGCTGGGGCCAACGTCCTGACTTTC.

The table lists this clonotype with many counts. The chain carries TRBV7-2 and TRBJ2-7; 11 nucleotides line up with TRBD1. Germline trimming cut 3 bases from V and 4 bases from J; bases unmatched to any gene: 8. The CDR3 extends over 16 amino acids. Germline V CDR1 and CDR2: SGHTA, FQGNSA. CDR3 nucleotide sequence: TGTGCCAGCAGCTTCTACCGGGACAGGGGGTCATACGAGCAGTACTTC. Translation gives CASSFYRDRGSYEQYF.

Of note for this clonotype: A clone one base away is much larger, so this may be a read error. The CDR3 DNA reads as TGTGCCACCAGCAACGGGACTGGCAATGAGCAGTTCTTC. Residues: CATSNGTGNEQFF. This chain uses TRBV15 with TRBJ2-1; tentative D call: TRBD2 (6 bases). Germline V gives CDR1 LNHNV, CDR2 YYDKDF (reference sequence). This CDR3 is 13 amino acids long. Deletions cut 4 bases from V and 6 bases from J, with 10 bases between.

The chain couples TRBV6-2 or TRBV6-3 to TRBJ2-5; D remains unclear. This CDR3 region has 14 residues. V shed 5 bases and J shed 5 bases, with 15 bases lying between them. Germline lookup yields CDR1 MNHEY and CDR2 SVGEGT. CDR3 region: CASSRTGWRETQYF. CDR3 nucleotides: TGTGCCAGCAGTCGCACCGGGTGGCGGGAGACCCAGTACTTC.

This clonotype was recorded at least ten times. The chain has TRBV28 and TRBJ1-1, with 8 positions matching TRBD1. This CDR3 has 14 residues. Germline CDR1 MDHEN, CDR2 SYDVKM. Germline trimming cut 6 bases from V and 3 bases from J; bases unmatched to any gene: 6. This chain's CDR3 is CASRGDRTYTEAFF. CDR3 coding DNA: TGTGCCAGCAGGGGGGACAGGACATACACTGAAGCTTTCTTT.

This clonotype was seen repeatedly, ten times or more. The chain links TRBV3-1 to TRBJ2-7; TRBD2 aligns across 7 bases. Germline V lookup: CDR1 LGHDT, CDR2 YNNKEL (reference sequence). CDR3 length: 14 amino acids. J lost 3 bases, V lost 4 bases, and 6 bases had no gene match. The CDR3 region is CASSPPGLYYEQYF. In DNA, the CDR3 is TGTGCCAGCAGCCCCCCGGGACTATACTACGAGCAGTACTTC.

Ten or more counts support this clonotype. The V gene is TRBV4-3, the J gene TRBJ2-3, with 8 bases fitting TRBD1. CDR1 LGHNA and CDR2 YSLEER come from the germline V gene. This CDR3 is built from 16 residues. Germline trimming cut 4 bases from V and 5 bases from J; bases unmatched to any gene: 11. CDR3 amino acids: CASSRYWTGQGDTQYF. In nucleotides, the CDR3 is TGCGCCAGCAGCCGATATTGGACAGGGCAAGGAGATACGCAGTATTTT.

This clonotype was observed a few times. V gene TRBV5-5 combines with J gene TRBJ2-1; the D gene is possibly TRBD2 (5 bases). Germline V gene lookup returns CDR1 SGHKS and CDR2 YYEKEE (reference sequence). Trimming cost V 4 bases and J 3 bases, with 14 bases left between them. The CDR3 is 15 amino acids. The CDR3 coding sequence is TGTGCCAGCAGCCCCGGACTTCTTCTCTACAATGAGCAGTTCTTC. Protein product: CASSPGLLLYNEQFF.

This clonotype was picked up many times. The CDR3 coding sequence is TGTGCCAGCAGCTCCGGATCCTGGGTCTATGGCTACACCTTC. This codes for CASSSGSWVYGYTF. The chain recombines TRBV5-5 with TRBJ1-2; D unresolved. Germline V gene data show CDR1 as SGHKS and CDR2 as YYEKEE (reference sequence). The CDR3 totals 14 residues. The V gene lost 3 bases and the J gene lost 4 bases, with 13 bases spanning the gap.

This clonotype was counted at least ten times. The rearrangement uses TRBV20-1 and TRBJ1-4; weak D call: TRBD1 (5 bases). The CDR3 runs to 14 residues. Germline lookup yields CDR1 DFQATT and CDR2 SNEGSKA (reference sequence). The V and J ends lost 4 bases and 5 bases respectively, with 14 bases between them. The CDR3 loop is CSANGQTLNEKLFF. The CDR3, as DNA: TGCAGTGCTAATGGACAAACCTTAAATGAAAAACTGTTTTTT.

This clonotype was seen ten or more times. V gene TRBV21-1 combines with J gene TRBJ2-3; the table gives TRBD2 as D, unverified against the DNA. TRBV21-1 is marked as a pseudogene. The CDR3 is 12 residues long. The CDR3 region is CASRDCTDTQYF. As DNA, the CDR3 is TGTGCCAGCAGGGACTGCACAGATACGCAGTATTTT.

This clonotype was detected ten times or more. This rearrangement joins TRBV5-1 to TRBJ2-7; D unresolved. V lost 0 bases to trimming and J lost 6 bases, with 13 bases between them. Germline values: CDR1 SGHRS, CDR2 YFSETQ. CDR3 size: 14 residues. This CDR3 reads CASSLGLAVGEQYF. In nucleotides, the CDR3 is TGCGCCAGCAGCTTGGGTCTGGCGGTGGGCGAGCAGTACTTC.

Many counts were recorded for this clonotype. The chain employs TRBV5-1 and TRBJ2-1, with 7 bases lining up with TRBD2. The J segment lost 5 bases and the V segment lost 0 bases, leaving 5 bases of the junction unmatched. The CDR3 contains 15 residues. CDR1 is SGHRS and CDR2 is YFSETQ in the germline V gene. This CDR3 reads CASSLVLAEHNEQFF. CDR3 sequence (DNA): TGCGCCAGCAGCTTGGTCCTAGCGGAGCACAATGAGCAGTTCTTC.

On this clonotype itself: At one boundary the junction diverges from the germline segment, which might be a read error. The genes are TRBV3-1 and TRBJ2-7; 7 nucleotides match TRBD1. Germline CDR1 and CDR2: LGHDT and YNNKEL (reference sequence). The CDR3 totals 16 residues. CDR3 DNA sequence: TGTGCCTGCAGCCAAGGGGGACAGATCACGTTCGGCGAGCAGTACTTC. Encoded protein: CACSQGGQITFGEQYF.

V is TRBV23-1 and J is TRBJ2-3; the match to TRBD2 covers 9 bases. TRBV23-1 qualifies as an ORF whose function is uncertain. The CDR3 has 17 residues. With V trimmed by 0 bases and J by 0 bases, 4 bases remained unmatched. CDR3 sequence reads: CASSQSVREGSTDTQYF. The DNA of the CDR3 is TGCGCCAGCAGTCAATCTGTGCGGGAGGGGAGCACAGATACGCAGTATTTT.

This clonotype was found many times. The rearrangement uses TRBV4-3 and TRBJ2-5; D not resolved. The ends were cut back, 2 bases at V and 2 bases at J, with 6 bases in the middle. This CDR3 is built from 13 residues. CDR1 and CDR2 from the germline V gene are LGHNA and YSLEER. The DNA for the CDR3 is TGCGCCAGCAGCCAAAGAGGACAAGAGACCCAGTACTTC. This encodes CASSQRGQETQYF.

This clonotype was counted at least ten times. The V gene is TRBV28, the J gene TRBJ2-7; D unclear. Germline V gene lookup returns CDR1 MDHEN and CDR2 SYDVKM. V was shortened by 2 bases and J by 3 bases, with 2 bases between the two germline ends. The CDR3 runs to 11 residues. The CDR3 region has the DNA TGTGCCAGCAGTTTACTCTACGAGCAGTACTTC. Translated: CASSLLYEQYF.

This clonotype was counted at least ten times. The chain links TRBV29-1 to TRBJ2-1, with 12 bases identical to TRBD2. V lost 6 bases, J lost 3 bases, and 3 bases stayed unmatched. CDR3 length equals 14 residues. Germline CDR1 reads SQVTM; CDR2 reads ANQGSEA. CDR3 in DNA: TGCAGCGTCTTGACTAGCGGGAGCTACAATGAGCAGTTCTTC. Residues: CSVLTSGSYNEQFF.